Reported below is one T cell receptor (beta chain). The sample holds many counts of this clonotype. Its antigen remains unidentified. Per-nucleotide qualities are absent, and no much larger clonotype sits a single base away. The CDR3, from cysteine to phenylalanine, totals 18 residues. Only the CDR3 DNA stays, 54 bases, in frame from base 1. The V end gives up 2 bases and the J end 2 bases, leaving 7 bases in the junction not matched to a gene. In the germline V gene, CDR1 corresponds to MNHEY and CDR2 to SVGAGI. The data were obtained in a study of read filtering for tumor transcriptome and immune sequencing (dated by TCRdb to the early 2020s). Context from the whole study: The cohort was composed of more than 16 male and 14 to 15 female patients, with a mean age of around 66 years and an age range of roughly 47 to 80. TCR repertoires obtained by targeted immune repertoire sequencing and by bulk whole-transcriptome sequencing performed on the same bone marrow samples were compared. Whole-transcriptome libraries were prepared with the TruSeq RNA Access Library Prep Kit after DNase treatment. Per sample, about 4 to 11 million TCR-region mapped reads were obtained with IR-seq, compared with only about 80 to 1,400 with RNA-seq. By revised international staging, about 8 patients were R-ISS I, over 15 were R-ISS II and 6 or 7 were R-ISS III. One of the main goals was to work out a read-filtering strategy for immune repertoire data, in particular whether clonotypes backed by only a single read should be removed.

Starting from 400 ng RNA, TCR libraries were constructed with the Immunoverse kit using molecular barcoded adaptors that cover the alpha/delta and beta/gamma chains. TCR library preparation was performed with the same RNA that was used for transcriptome sequencing. Sequencing of TCR libraries was carried out on an Illumina HiSeq 4000 with 2 x 150 cycles. The original pipeline was this. With MiXCR, TCR reads were aligned to human V, D, J and C references and assembled into CDR3 clonotypes, with quality filtering and error correction included. The tcR package in R was used to analyze clonotype counts and gene usage diversity. Raw mapping reads were checked after the RNA-seq reads had been mapped by STAR aligner version 2.5.3a onto the human GRCh37 genome. To test how sequencing depth affected the clonotypes detected, IR-seq fastq files were randomly downsampled with Seqtk 1.3. Clones were called with MiXCR by TCRdb after fastp trimmed the public reads at Q25, and only in-frame beta chains were retained. Each CDR3 protein appears once, grouped with its most common genes and DNA. None of the V and J calls come from the authors' own analysis; TCRdb made them. Recorded for this sample are over 45,000 distinct CDR3 sequences; 12% of them occurred a single time. Clones ranked in the top ten supply approximately 14% of the sample.

Every patient had bone marrow sampled at the time of active disease. Bone marrow mononuclear cells were isolated by Ficoll-Hypaque density gradient centrifugation. Myeloma plasma cells were removed and CD138-negative cells were obtained by negative selection following labeling with CD138 magnetic microbeads on a MACS separator. Flow cytometry with CD138 antibodies on an Attune NxT was used to check how pure the isolated cells were. TRIzol reagent was used to extract total RNA, and a NanoDrop spectrophotometer was used to quantify the extracted RNA. For each patient, paired RNA-seq and IR-seq were run on the CD138-negative bone marrow sample from that patient. Overall results and qualifications from the work: The sorted CD138-negative fraction was not purified T cells but a mixed bone marrow immune population. In IR-seq, single-read clonotypes were roughly 86% of clonotypes but about 3.5% of total reads; in RNA-seq they were approximately 73% of clonotypes and 35% to 45% of reads. When single-read clonotypes were removed, the proportions of shared clonotypes in IR-seq and RNA-seq correlated more strongly. Compared with RNA-seq, IR-seq captured clonotypes at much greater depth and more reliably, and a smaller IR-seq throughput was enough to identify most of the shared clonotypes.

The sequencing sample was made of a population of CD138-negative cells sorted from bone marrow. The cell subset or site label of this sample denotes: bone marrow mononuclear cells depleted of CD138+ plasma/myeloma cells by negative magnetic selection. In this chain, TRBV6-5 is recombined with TRBJ2-6, with TRBD2 identical over 9 junction bases. The sequence was collected from a donor at least 40 years old with multiple myeloma. The CDR3 in this case is CASSYMASGTAGANVLTF. DNA sequence: TGTGCCAGCAGTTACATGGCTAGCGGGACGGCTGGGGCCAACGTCCTGACTTTC.